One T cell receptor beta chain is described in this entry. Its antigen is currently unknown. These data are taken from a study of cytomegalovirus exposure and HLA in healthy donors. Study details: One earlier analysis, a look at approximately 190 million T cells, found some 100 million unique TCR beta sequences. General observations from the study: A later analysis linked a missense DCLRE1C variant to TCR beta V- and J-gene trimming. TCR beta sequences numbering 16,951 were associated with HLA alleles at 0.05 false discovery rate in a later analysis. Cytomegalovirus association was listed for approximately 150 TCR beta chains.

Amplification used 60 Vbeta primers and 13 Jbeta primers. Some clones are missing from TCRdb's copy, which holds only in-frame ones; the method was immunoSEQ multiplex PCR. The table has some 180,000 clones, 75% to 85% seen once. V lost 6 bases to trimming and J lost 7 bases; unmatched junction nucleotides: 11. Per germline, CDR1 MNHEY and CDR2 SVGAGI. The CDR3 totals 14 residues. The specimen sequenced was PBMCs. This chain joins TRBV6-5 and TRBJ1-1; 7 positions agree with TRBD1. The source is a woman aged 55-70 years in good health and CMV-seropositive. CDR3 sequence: CASRNGRGQSEAFF. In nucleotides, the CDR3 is TGTGCCAGCAGGAATGGTAGGGGGCAGAGTGAAGCTTTCTTT.